The rows below give T cell receptor beta chains drawn from one sample of a study of PD-L1 blockade in urothelial cancer. Repertoires were generated with immunoSEQ multiplex PCR, while TCRdb's copy carries only in-frame clones and drops some. The table lists tens of thousands of clones, around four fifths of them singletons. The starting material was PBMCs, obtained around atezolizumab (anti-PD-L1) treatment. These receptor sequences come from a man between 65 and 80 years old with urothelial cancer. The CDR3 runs from the conserved cysteine through the conserved F or W. D genes are given only for firm matches. Where a row states a size, it is once, few, many or the class of an expanded clone; other rows omit it.

v_call	d_call	clone_size	j_call	cdr3_nt	cdr3_aa
TRBV18	-	many	TRBJ1-2	TGTGCCAGCTCACCAGGGCAGAACTATGGCTACACCTTC	CASSPGQNYGYTF
TRBV19	-	-	TRBJ2-5	TGTGCCAGTAGTACAACAGGGCCAGAGACCCAGTACTTC	CASSTTGPETQYF
TRBV9	-	-	TRBJ2-3	TGTGCCAGCAGCGTTAGAGAAGATACGCAGTATTTT	CASSVREDTQYF
TRBV27	-	few	TRBJ2-7	TGTGCCAGCAGTTTGGACAGAGTCAACGAGCAGTACTTC	CASSLDRVNEQYF
TRBV18	-	once	TRBJ2-5	TGTGCCAGCTCACCAATGGCAGGGGTCGAGACCCAGTACTTC	CASSPMAGVETQYF
TRBV14	TRBD1	few	TRBJ2-7	TGTGCCAGCAGCCGACAGGGAATAGAGCAGTACTTC	CASSRQGIEQYF
TRBV5-1	TRBD2	-	TRBJ2-1	TGCGCCAGCAGCCCCTTCAGCGGGGTAACCTACAATGAGCAGTTCTTC	CASSPFSGVTYNEQFF
TRBV10-3	-	once	TRBJ2-6	TGTGCCATCAGTGACCCTAGGGGTACTGGGGCCAACGTCCTGACTTTC	CAISDPRGTGANVLTF
TRBV18	-	-	TRBJ2-2	TGTGCCAGCTCAACCGTGGGGCCTAACACCGGGGAGCTGTTTTTT	CASSTVGPNTGELFF
TRBV28	-	-	TRBJ1-1	TGTGCCAGCCGGGGTCTTAACACTGAAGCTTTCTTT	CASRGLNTEAFF
TRBV18	-	-	TRBJ2-2	TGTGCCAGCTCACCCGCCGAATCGAGGCGGAACACCGGGGAGCTGTTTTTT	CASSPAESRRNTGELFF
TRBV27	-	-	TRBJ1-5	TGTGCCAGCAGTTTAGGACAGACGCCGAGCAGGAGTCAGCCCCAGCATTTT	CASSLGQTPSRSQPQHF
TRBV7-9	TRBD1	-	TRBJ1-5	TGTGCCAGCAGCCCTGGACAGGGAGGTCAGCCCCAGCATTTT	CASSPGQGGQPQHF
TRBV15	TRBD2	-	TRBJ2-1	TGTGCCACCAGCAGAGATCGAGCGGGGCACAATGAGCAGTTCTTC	CATSRDRAGHNEQFF
TRBV19	-	-	TRBJ1-1	TGTGCCAGTAGCCAGGGCTCGGGTGAAGCTTTCTTT	CASSQGSGEAFF
TRBV25-1	-	-	TRBJ2-2	TGTGCCAGCAGTCAGGGCACCGGGGAGCTGTTTTTT	CASSQGTGELFF
TRBV6-1	TRBD2	-	TRBJ2-3	TGTGCCAGCAGTGGTTTCGGGACTAGCGGGAGTCGGGATACGCAGTATTTT	CASSGFGTSGSRDTQYF